This T cell receptor beta chain was sequenced for a study of cytomegalovirus exposure and HLA in healthy donors listed by TCRdb under 2017. In the study overall: An earlier analysis of roughly 500 of the donors reported more than 250 Gb of sequence data and roughly 110 million unique TCR beta sequences from approximately 180 million T cells. An early release covering about 600 HLA-typed donors comprised about 300 gigabases of sequencing data and 85 million to 100 million unique TCR sequences. Of the 300 to 450 genotyped donors, more than 75% were placed in the genetic ancestry cluster associated with self-reported Caucasian donors. The aim of the study was to test whether cataloging public T cell receptors could identify signatures of past pathogen exposure. The T cell repertoires of several hundred subjects were profiled by immunosequencing and related to cytomegalovirus serostatus. Along with the roughly 710-subject first cohort, a separate validation cohort of around 110 different subjects was used. To predict cytomegalovirus infection status, the study combined high-throughput TCR immunosequencing, statistical association of individual TCRs with disease status, and machine learning. To study patterns of TCR occurrence, a later analysis re-analyzed previously published TCR beta repertoires from 600 to 750 donors and added high-resolution HLA genotyping. Rather than drawing on any new phenotypic data, the later analysis identified candidate immune exposures from TCR beta sequences and the way those sequences occurred across donors. In an earlier analysis of roughly 540 of the donors, high-throughput TCR beta sequencing was used to judge whether each TCR beta V gene segment behaved as functional or pseudogenic. Alongside the repertoire data, information on donor age, sex, ethnicity and CMV serostatus was compiled. In a later genetic analysis, genome-wide SNP genotypes for 398 of the 666 donors were used, and that subset was treated as a discovery cohort. All discovery cohort repertoires had been generated using a single sequencing platform. HLA typing covered class I and class II loci at four-digit resolution. The number of typed donors differed by locus: about 629-640 for A, B, C, DRB1 and DQB1; 522 for DQA1; around 610 for DPA1; and roughly 450 for DPB1. Four to six DR-DQ haplotypes were handled as single units for association and clustering, since linkage in the cohort was strong. Among around 400 genotyped donors of the cohort, an average of around 240,000 unique TCR beta nucleotide sequences were sequenced per donor, 15% to 20% of them non-productive.

Trimming removed 4 bases from V and 2 bases from J, leaving 9 bases between the germline ends. The CDR3 spans 14 residues, from the cysteine through the phenylalanine. Only the CDR3 region is kept as DNA, spanning 42 bases read in frame from base 1. CDR1 and CDR2, looked up from the germline V gene, are MRHNA and SNTAGT. The library was obtained by the immunoSEQ multiplex PCR assay. For the multiplex PCR, a mixture combining 60 forward primers for TCR Vbeta segments and 13 reverse primers for TCR Jbeta segments was used. The CDR3 region of rearranged TCR beta genes was amplified from genomic DNA with a multiplex PCR assay. The Illumina HiSeq System was used to sequence the amplified TCR beta libraries as 87-base-pair reads. For the original study's pipeline: A later analysis counted around 72 million unique TCR beta chains across the 500 to 850 repertoires, and approximately 11 million of these chains were shared by at least two donors. A nearest-neighbor algorithm error-corrected the raw reads and collapsed the reads into unique sequences, merging closely related sequences to remove PCR and sequencing errors. To assign V, D and J gene segments, CDR3 sequences were aligned to IMGT reference sequences. For a sequence to be retained, a match of at least six nucleotides was required to both a V gene segment and a J gene segment. A rearrangement was called productive if the CDR3 had no stop codons and remained in frame with V and J, and every other rearrangement was called non-productive. Following IMGT convention, CDR3 was defined as the stretch from the second conserved V-encoded cysteine to the conserved J-encoded phenylalanine. In an earlier analysis of more than 550 of the donors, sequences lacking an unambiguous match to a single V gene segment were excluded. An earlier analysis of almost 600 of the donors classified V segments as functional when productive rearrangements were above 56.7% and as segregating when the standard deviation between donors was above 5%. To diagnose cytomegalovirus status from the catalog of TCR beta chain sequences, a statistical classification framework was built. A later analysis assigned V and J genes by comparing TCR nucleotide sequences with IMGT/GENE-DB human TR gene sequences. Using the TCRdist pipeline, a later analysis assigned CDR3 sequences along with most-parsimonious VDJ recombination scenarios. In a later analysis, each TCR beta chain was defined by its CDR3 amino acid sequence together with its V-gene family, and reads without a unique V-gene family were excluded. In a later analysis, 500 to 700 highly shared, low-generation-probability nucleotide sequences were removed to address suspected cross-contamination and a sequencing artifact. A later analysis calculated a clonal expansion index for each public chain from normalized within-repertoire ranks of inferred template counts. A later analysis computed generation probabilities with a VDJ recombination model fitted to out-of-frame rearrangements, and checked the results against IGoR. In a later analysis, TCR-TCR, TCR-HLA and TCR-CMV co-occurrence was scored with hypergeometric tests, and a repertoire-size bias correction was applied to TCR pairs. False discovery rates were estimated in a later analysis by permuting HLA or CMV assignments 20 times. In a later analysis, co-occurring TCRs were grouped with DBSCAN, and TCRdist sequence similarity was added when clustering was performed within HLA-allele-positive subsets. Co-occurrence clustering excluded repertoires with fewer than 30,000 or more than 120,000 public chains, plus five with anomalous nucleotide sharing. This immuneACCESS table, as held by TCRdb, lists in-frame sequences with V and J called but not all clones. Of the missing ones, under half trace to an unresolved V gene in checked studies; the others have no known cause. V and J calls and clone size follow that table, whereas D and trimming were derived from the DNA. This sample lists approximately 150,000 clones; around 82% were detected once. The ten largest clones take up about 1% of the sample.

The cohort consisted of 600 to 750 healthy bone marrow donors. All cohort members were sampled while nominally healthy, although unrecorded immune exposures were likely present. The donor tested CMV seronegative, placing the donor among the approximately 400 seronegative members of the cohort. A peripheral blood sample was collected from each donor, and TCR beta sequencing was performed on peripheral blood mononuclear cells. The Qiagen DNeasy Blood Extraction Kit was used to extract genomic DNA from the blood cell samples. Points on this clone: No cognate antigen has been identified for it. It has no much larger one-base neighbor in the sample; base qualities were not kept.

Findings and caveats that apply to the study as a whole: In this cohort, only TCR beta chains were sequenced, and detectable features were limited by the absence of alpha or paired-chain data. A cluster of highly shared sequence variants was judged likely to represent a technical artifact of the sequencing pipeline. Linkage disequilibrium might explain the correlated functional status among segregating V segments, but an unknown experimental factor could not be ruled out. The classifier was reported to diagnose cytomegalovirus status with high specificity and sensitivity in both the original cohort and the validation cohort. A later analysis associated some 17,000 TCR beta sequences with specific HLA alleles at a false discovery rate of 0.05. A later analysis found that TCR association rates varied across HLA loci, with DRB1 alleles showing the most associated TCRs and HLA-C alleles the fewest. The earlier analysis of some 540 of the donors excluded some 16 rarely observed V segments, including chromosome 9 orphons, because counts were too low. Roughly uniform sequencing depth across donors was assumed in presence/absence analyses, although this assumption may not hold. The 87-base-pair reads could not distinguish some IMGT-functional V segments, including TRBV6-2 and TRBV6-3, so those segments were excluded. Compared with the approximately 720-donor mean, donors in an Asian-associated ancestry cluster had fewer N-insertions in productive TCRs, according to a later genetic analysis. CMV serostatus was the only immune exposure information available for the cohort. HLA typing was unavailable for some donors at each locus, so association tests used only the typed subset. In a later genetic analysis, a missense DCLRE1C variant was associated with V-gene and J-gene trimming of TCR beta chains, and the association was replicated in an independent cohort. Broadly in line with IMGT annotations, most TCR beta V segments showed up in productive rearrangements about 90% or about 30% of the time in an earlier analysis of around 550 of the donors. A total of fewer than 200 TCR beta chains were listed by the study as associated with cytomegalovirus. Most TCR sequences were seen in very few donors, while some public TCRs were found in many individuals. Compared with equally common non-associated chains, HLA-associated TCR beta chains in a later analysis were more clonally expanded and had lower generation probabilities. A further reported finding was that TCR beta sequences accurately predicted the HLA-A and HLA-B alleles for most subjects in the first cohort. When HLA alleles, especially DR and DQ, strongly co-occurred, attributing TCR associations to individual alleles was difficult. According to a later analysis, parvovirus B19, influenza, CMV and Epstein-Barr virus appeared linked to several top co-occurrence clusters. According to the authors, the approach could potentially be generalized to other disease states and immunological phenotypes. A few of the identified cytomegalovirus-associated TCR beta chains were confirmed in vitro to be specific for cytomegalovirus antigens. In a later analysis, most CMV-associated TCR beta chains were found to appear HLA-restricted, with HLA associations seemingly driven largely by CMV exposure.

The TCR sequence derives from a man aged 30 to 39 in good health and CMV-seronegative. Source material: PBMCs. The chain is assembled from TRBV6-4 and TRBJ2-1; no D gene call is confident. The sequenced DNA: TGTGCCAGCAGTGCCTACTTCACCTACAATGAGCAGTTCTTC. Translated, this gives CASSAYFTYNEQFF.